Presented here are 11 T cell receptor beta chains from one specimen sequenced in a study of T cells in Graves' hyperthyroidism and ophthalmopathy. RNA transcripts provided the source from which TCR beta CDR3 regions were amplified. HTBI primers drove first-round RT-PCR of the TCR CDR3. TCRdb re-derived calls from the multiplex PCR reads in MiXCR, one entry per CDR3 protein. The sample holds 450,000 to 650,000 distinct CDR3 sequences, 20% seen once. The sample consisted of blood. Receptors were obtained from a man aged 18 to 30 with Graves' hyperthyroidism.

This clonotype was counted ten times or more. This chain links TRBV28 with TRBJ2-5, with no clear D. The CDR3 totals 14 residues. Germline V gives CDR1 MDHEN, CDR2 SYDVKM. V lost 5 bases to trimming and J lost 1 base, with 11 bases between them. For the CDR3, the DNA is TGTGCCAGCAGTCTTGACCTCCCCCAAGAGACCCAGTACTTC. Translated: CASSLDLPQETQYF.

Points on this clonotype: Given a much more abundant clone one base away, this may be a read error. This rearrangement joins TRBV6-2 or TRBV6-3 to TRBJ2-2; the match to TRBD1 covers 8 bases. CDR3 size: 18 residues. Germline values: CDR1 MNHEY, CDR2 SVGEGT. This chain's CDR3 is CASSWQRQGHVNIGELFF. CDR3 coding DNA: TGTGCCAGCAGTTGGCAGCGACAGGGGCATGTAAACATCGGGGAGCTGTTTTTT.

This clonotype was seen ten or more times. V is TRBV2 and J is TRBJ1-2; no definite D call. The CDR3 runs 13 residues. V lost 4 bases and J 5 bases, leaving 11 bases between the germline ends. Germline V gene lookup returns CDR1 SNHLY and CDR2 FYNNEI. The CDR3 sequence is CASSVVDSYGYTF. In DNA form, the CDR3 reads TGTGCCAGCAGTGTGGTTGATTCGTATGGCTACACCTTC.

This clonotype was seen only a few times. The CDR3 region is CATAGTVNSPLHF. Written as DNA, the CDR3 is TGTGCCACAGCCGGGACAGTTAATTCACCCCTCCACTTT. The chain carries TRBV6-5 and TRBJ1-6; 7 nucleotides match TRBD1. The CDR3 runs to 13 residues. Losses at the gene ends were 10 bases for V and 6 bases for J; bases not matched to a gene: 6. CDR1 is MNHEY and CDR2 is SVGAGI in the germline V gene.

This clonotype has a count of ten or more. This chain uses TRBV28 with TRBJ1-2, with a tentative D call TRBD1 (6 bases). Between the trimmed V and J ends, which lost 2 bases and 2 bases, there was a span of 12 bases. Germline CDR1 reads MDHEN; CDR2 reads SYDVKM. The CDR3 extends over 15 amino acids. CDR3 residues: CASSLADRINYGYTF. In nucleotides, the CDR3 is TGTGCCAGCAGTTTAGCGGACAGAATAAACTATGGCTACACCTTC.

This clonotype was observed many times. V gene TRBV7-2 combines with J gene TRBJ2-2; D gene uncertain. The CDR3 sequence is 15 residues long. V lost 0 bases, J lost 2 bases, and 7 bases lay in between. CDR1 and CDR2 (germline): SGHTA, FQGNSA. The CDR3 sequence: CASSLAQVNTGELFF. As DNA, the CDR3 is TGTGCCAGCAGCTTAGCGCAAGTTAACACCGGGGAGCTGTTTTTT.

The sample holds many counts of this clonotype. This rearrangement joins TRBV27 to TRBJ2-7, with 8 bases aligning to TRBD1. Looked up from germline, CDR1 is MNHEY and CDR2 is SMNVEV (reference sequence). J gave up 5 bases and V 3 bases, and 3 bases lay outside the gene matches. This CDR3 contains 13 residues. CDR3 in amino acids: CASSFQGADEQYF. In DNA form, the CDR3 reads TGTGCCAGCAGTTTCCAGGGGGCGGACGAGCAGTACTTC.

This clonotype was detected ten times or more. V and J are TRBV28 and TRBJ1-2; a weak D match, TRBD1 (5 bases). CDR3 length equals 16 residues. CDR1 and CDR2 (germline): MDHEN, SYDVKM. V lost 8 bases to trimming and J lost 4 bases, with 23 bases between them. The CDR3 loop is CASHSPEGRALYGYTF. CDR3 DNA sequence: TGTGCCAGCCACTCCCCAGAGGGCAGGGCCCTCTATGGCTACACCTTC.

The V and J genes are TRBV6-1 and TRBJ2-5, with D unclear. V shed 6 bases and J shed 5 bases, with 10 bases lying between them. Per the germline V gene, CDR1 is MNHNS and CDR2 is SASEGT. This CDR3 is built from 12 residues. The CDR3 bases are TGTGCCAGCAGGGCCGTTGTGGAGACCCAGTACTTC. Encoded protein: CASRAVVETQYF.

The chain links TRBV29-1 to TRBJ2-7; TRBD1 matches 8 bases. The germline V gene has CDR1 SQVTM and CDR2 ANQGSEA. V gave up 4 bases and J gave up 3 bases; unmatched junction bases: 5. The CDR3 spans 13 residues. The CDR3 spells CSVATGANYEQYF. Here the CDR3 DNA reads TGCAGCGTTGCGACAGGGGCCAACTACGAGCAGTACTTC.

The V call is TRBV7-2, the J call TRBJ2-5; TRBD2 matches at 9 bases. The CDR3 consists of 16 residues. J gave up 2 bases and V 1 base, and 5 bases lay outside the gene matches. From germline, CDR1 is SGHTA and CDR2 FQGNSA. CDR3 bases: TGTGCCAGCAGCTTAGGGGCTAGCGGGGAACAAGAGACCCAGTACTTC. This encodes CASSLGASGEQETQYF. Variable domain in full (rest from reference TRBV7-2 and TRBJ2-5): GAGVSQSPSNKVTEKGKDVELRCDPISGHTALYWYRQSLGQGLEFLIYFQGNSAPDKSGLPSDRFSAERTGGSVSTLTIQRTQQEDSAVYLCASSLGASGEQETQYFGPGTRLLVL.